This TCR beta chain was sequenced during a study of cytomegalovirus exposure and HLA in healthy donors. The PCR made use of 60 Vbeta and 13 Jbeta primers. In the study's own analysis: Counted up in a later analysis, unique TCR beta chains came to some 82 million, with around 9.9 million shared. Clones were read by immunoSEQ multiplex PCR, and TCRdb kept only the in-frame ones, dropping some. V and J calls plus clone size are reproduced from that table; the DNA served to infer D and trimming. The table shows about 110,000 clones, with about 70% occurring only once. The V gene's germline CDR1 is SGHRS and CDR2 YFSETQ. The CDR3 has 15 amino acids. V was clipped by 2 bases and J by 0 bases; unmatched bases: 2. At sampling all donors were nominally healthy, likely with unrecorded immune exposures. Findings of the study overall: Rare sequences made up most TCRs, while some public TCRs were found in many donors.

This clone was recorded once. Its specificity is not known. The clonotype comes from a young man in good health and CMV-seronegative. The chain combines TRBV5-1 with TRBJ2-5; 9 nucleotides align to TRBD2. The material sequenced was PBMCs. This CDR3 is CASSFRLADQETQYF. The CDR3 nucleotides are TGCGCCAGCAGCTTTAGACTAGCGGACCAAGAGACCCAGTACTTC.